This T cell receptor (beta chain) derives from a study of blood T cell repertoires in COVID-19. As processed by the authors: Amplified reference gene primers provided the basis for estimating nucleated cell counts. The table came from immunoSEQ multiplex PCR; TCRdb's copy has only in-frame clones and leaves some out. Clonal size and the V and J genes are those of that table, whereas D and trimming came from the DNA. The table records roughly 150,000 clones, around four fifths of them present only once. Germline CDR1 reads SGHNT; CDR2 reads YYREEE (reference sequence). V was cut by 5 bases and J by 4 bases, with 12 bases left in between. The length of the CDR3 is 13 residues.

The sequence derives from a man between 65 and 79 years old who had been exposed to COVID-19. Sequenced sample: PBMCs or T cells enriched from blood (not recorded which). This chain connects TRBV5-4 to TRBJ1-1; D call uncertain. CDR3 in amino acids: CASSPAGGTEAFF. Written as DNA, the CDR3 is TGTGCCAGCAGTCCAGCGGGAGGCACTGAAGCTTTCTTT.